The clone carrying this T cell receptor (beta chain) was seen many times. Its target is unknown. These data belong to a study of T cells after posttransplantation cyclophosphamide. Whole-study results and caveats: Later post-transplant blood repertoires were often dominated by donor CD8+ memory clones. Recipient CMV seropositivity and CMV reactivation strongly tracked TRB clonality.

V gave up 3 bases and J gave up 2 bases; unmatched junction bases: 7. This CDR3 is 15 amino acids long. Per germline, CDR1 MGHRA and CDR2 YSYEKL. On the day of bone marrow donation, the related graft donor provided peripheral blood. Clones were read by immunoSEQ multiplex PCR, and TCRdb kept only the in-frame ones, dropping some. This sample comprises about 37,000 clones, none seen once only. The chain employs TRBV4-1 and TRBJ2-7; 7 positions agree with TRBD1. Sample: PBMCs. The clonotype originates from a man in his thirties or forties in good health and a related stem cell transplant donor. The CDR3 DNA reads as TGCGCCAGCAGCCAGATTCAGGGGGTTACCTACGAGCAGTACTTC. This sequence encodes CASSQIQGVTYEQYF.